These T cell receptor beta chains were read from a single sample in a study of identical twins. In TCRdb, the 5' RACE reads were re-called with MiXCR into one record per CDR3 protein. This table holds about 340,000 distinct CDR3 sequences, roughly 12% found once. These data are also associated with another study on yellow fever vaccine responses in identical twins.

The source material was CD8+ T cells sorted from blood. The source of these receptors is a woman aged 18-29 years in good health. The CDR3 runs from the conserved cysteine through the conserved F or W. Fields, in order: CDR3 DNA, CDR3 protein, D gene, J gene, V gene, clone size. A D gene is named only where the DNA matches it firmly. Clone size, where shown, is once, few, many, or a class for clones that have expanded.

CDR3nt: TGTGCCAGCTCAAGACTAGCGGGGTCCTACGAGCAGTACTTC
CDR3aa: CASSRLAGSYEQYF
d_gene: TRBD2
j_gene: TRBJ2-7
v_gene: TRBV6-2/TRBV6-3
abundance: few

CDR3nt: TGTGCCAGCAAATGGCAGGCGGCAGATACGCAGTATTTT
CDR3aa: CASKWQAADTQYF
d_gene: .
j_gene: TRBJ2-3
v_gene: TRBV6-1
abundance: few

CDR3nt: TGTGCCAGCAGTTTACGGGGCGGAACGGACGGGGCCAACGTCCTGACTTTC
CDR3aa: CASSLRGGTDGANVLTF
d_gene: .
j_gene: TRBJ2-6
v_gene: TRBV27
abundance: few

CDR3nt: TGTGCCAGCAGCCGCCCGGGGGTGGCGATCGGGGAGCTGTTTTTT
CDR3aa: CASSRPGVAIGELFF
d_gene: .
j_gene: TRBJ2-2
v_gene: TRBV4-2
abundance: many

CDR3nt: TGTGCCAGCAGCCCTGCCGGGAACACTGAAGCTTTCTTT
CDR3aa: CASSPAGNTEAFF
d_gene: .
j_gene: TRBJ1-1
v_gene: TRBV7-9
abundance: .

CDR3nt: TGTGCCATCAGTGATTTCCTAGCGGGCCCTAGCACAGATACGCAGTATTTT
CDR3aa: CAISDFLAGPSTDTQYF
d_gene: TRBD2
j_gene: TRBJ2-3
v_gene: TRBV10-3
abundance: .

CDR3nt: TGTGCCAGCAGCAAAAGAGAACAGGGTTTAGAGACCCAGTACTTC
CDR3aa: CASSKREQGLETQYF
d_gene: .
j_gene: TRBJ2-5
v_gene: TRBV7-6
abundance: many

CDR3nt: TGTGCCAGCAGTTACGGGGTTACAGGGGATTCTTCACCCCTCCACTTT
CDR3aa: CASSYGVTGDSSPLHF
d_gene: TRBD1
j_gene: TRBJ1-6
v_gene: TRBV6-5
abundance: .

CDR3nt: TGTGCCAGCAGTGATCGACAGGGGTTACAAGAGACCCAGTACTTC
CDR3aa: CASSDRQGLQETQYF
d_gene: TRBD1
j_gene: TRBJ2-5
v_gene: TRBV9
abundance: many

CDR3nt: TGTGCCATCAGTGAGTCTCTGAGGACAGTAATCTACGAGCAGTACTTC
CDR3aa: CAISESLRTVIYEQYF
d_gene: .
j_gene: TRBJ2-7
v_gene: TRBV10-3
abundance: many

CDR3nt: TGCGCCAGCAGCTTGAGACCGAACAGGGCCCACACTGAAGCTTTCTTT
CDR3aa: CASSLRPNRAHTEAFF
d_gene: .
j_gene: TRBJ1-1
v_gene: TRBV5-1
abundance: few

CDR3nt: TGTGCCATCGGCGAAGATACGCAGTATTTT
CDR3aa: CAIGEDTQYF
d_gene: .
j_gene: TRBJ2-3
v_gene: TRBV10-3
abundance: few

CDR3nt: TGTGCCAGCAGTATACAGGGGACCGGGGAGCTGTTTTTT
CDR3aa: CASSIQGTGELFF
d_gene: TRBD1
j_gene: TRBJ2-2
v_gene: TRBV12-3/TRBV12-4
abundance: few

CDR3nt: TGTGCCAGCAGCCCAGCGACGGGGTATGGCTACACCTTC
CDR3aa: CASSPATGYGYTF
d_gene: .
j_gene: TRBJ1-2
v_gene: TRBV7-9
abundance: .

CDR3nt: TGTGCCAGCACCCCCTCTGGACGGAGCAGATACAATGAGCAGTTCTTC
CDR3aa: CASTPSGRSRYNEQFF
d_gene: .
j_gene: TRBJ2-1
v_gene: TRBV28
abundance: few